This TCR beta chain was retrieved from a study of neurological immune-mediated disorders. In regard to this clonotype: Its matching antigen is unknown.

Study-level points and caveats: Levels of TCR clonal expansion peaked in HTLV-1-associated myelopathy and reached their lowest in multiple sclerosis, under those of healthy controls.

Every sequencing run generated over 190 million TCR-beta sequences from 15-18 subjects. TCRdb re-called the 5' RACE reads with MiXCR, one entry per CDR3 protein. The sample records roughly 25,000 distinct CDR3 sequences, over 6.5% being singletons. In germline, CDR1 is LGHNA, CDR2 YNFKEQ. This CDR3 is built from 17 residues. Trimming removed 1 base from V and 0 bases from J, with 14 bases in between. PBMCs stored at -80 C, 2 million in total, were the source of the unsorted libraries. The sequence was obtained from a woman aged 35 to 49 in good health. Sequencing input: PBMCs. V is TRBV4-2 and J is TRBJ2-3; D is ambiguous. The CDR3 region has the DNA TGTGCCAGCAGCCAAGGATTCAGCGACCTGAGCACAGATACGCAGTATTTT. It encodes CASSQGFSDLSTDTQYF.